This is a list of T cell receptor beta chains from one sample in a study of type 1 regulatory T cells. One entry per CDR3 protein, called by TCRdb with MiXCR from the reads. The sample has roughly 21,000 distinct CDR3 sequences; more than 45% are singletons. These receptors have no identified antigens. Material for sequencing was cultured T cells, either the whole culture or a sorted T cell fraction (not recorded which). The receptors shown here come from a human donor in good health. Each CDR3 is given with its conserved first and last residue. A D gene is named only where the DNA matches it firmly. Part of the rows lack a size; the others show once, few, many or a class for expanded clones.

TRBD1 TRBJ1-4 TRBV7-6 once CASSLVEERGRVKKLFF TGTGCCAGCAGCTTAGTAGAAGAGAGGGGGCGCGTGAAAAAACTGTTTTTT
. TRBJ1-2 TRBV16 . CASSQSPAGNYGYTF TGTGCCAGCAGCCAATCCCCGGCAGGGAACTATGGCTACACCTTC
. TRBJ2-1 TRBV3-1 . CASSQTRTLSDGEQFF TGTGCCAGCAGCCAGACACGGACCCTATCTGATGGTGAGCAGTTCTTC
. TRBJ2-3 TRBV6-6 few CASTLRLAADTQYF TGTGCCAGCACTCTACGTCTAGCCGCAGATACGCAGTATTTT
TRBD2 TRBJ2-5 TRBV11-3 . CASRTSGVETQYF TGTGCCAGCAGGACTAGCGGGGTCGAGACCCAGTACTTC
. TRBJ1-2 TRBV2 . CASSLERGAGYGYTF TGTGCCAGCAGTCTTGAAAGGGGCGCGGGCTATGGCTACACCTTC
. TRBJ2-5 TRBV4-1 . CASSHSDSGLETQYF TGCGCCAGCAGCCACTCGGACTCGGGGTTGGAGACCCAGTATTTC
. TRBJ2-6 TRBV27 . CASSLYPARSGANVLTF TGTGCCAGCAGTTTATACCCGGCGCGCTCTGGGGCCAACGTCCTGACTTTC
. TRBJ1-1 TRBV5-1 many CASSAGRREAFF TGCGCCAGCAGCGCGGGCAGACGTGAAGCTTTCTTT
TRBD1 TRBJ1-2 TRBV5-6 few CASSLDRGIYGYTF TGTGCCAGCAGCTTGGACAGGGGAATCTATGGCTACACCTTC
. TRBJ2-5 TRBV29-1 . CSVEEDRWTRETQYF TGCAGCGTTGAAGAGGATCGGTGGACTCGAGAGACCCAGTACTTC
. TRBJ2-7 TRBV15 . CATSRDPGASYEQDF TGTGCCACCAGCAGAGACCCGGGGGCGTCCTACGAGCAGGACTTC
. TRBJ1-2 TRBV2 . CASKPSRVGYTF TGTGCCAGCAAACCTTCAAGGGTTGGCTACACCTTC
TRBD2 TRBJ2-1 TRBV5-1 few CASSLILAGGLGEQFF TGCGCCAGCAGCTTGATCCTAGCGGGGGGGCTCGGGGAGCAGTTCTTC
. TRBJ2-5 TRBV7-9 . CASSPTTSFETQYF TGTGCCAGCAGCCCGACGACTAGTTTCGAGACCCAGTACTTC
. TRBJ1-1 TRBV15 . CATSRAEGSTEAFF TGTGCCACCAGCAGAGCTGAGGGGTCGACTGAAGCTTTCTTT